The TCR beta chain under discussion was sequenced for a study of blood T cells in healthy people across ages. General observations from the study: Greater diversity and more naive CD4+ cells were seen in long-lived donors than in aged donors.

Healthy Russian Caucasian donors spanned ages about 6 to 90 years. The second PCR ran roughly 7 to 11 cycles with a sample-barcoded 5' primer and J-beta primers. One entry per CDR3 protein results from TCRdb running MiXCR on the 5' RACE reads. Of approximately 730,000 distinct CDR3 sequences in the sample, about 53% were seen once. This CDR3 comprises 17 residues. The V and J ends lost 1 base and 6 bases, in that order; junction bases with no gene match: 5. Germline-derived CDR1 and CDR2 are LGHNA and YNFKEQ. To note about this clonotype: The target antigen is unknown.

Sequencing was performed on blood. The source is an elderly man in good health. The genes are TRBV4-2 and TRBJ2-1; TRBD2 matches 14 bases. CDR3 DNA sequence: TGTGCCAGCAGCCAAGGCCCGGGACTAGCGGGAGCCAATGAGCAGTTCTTC. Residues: CASSQGPGLAGANEQFF.